Each of the 27 T cell receptor beta chains below was sequenced from the same sample in a study of shared clonotypes between healthy human individuals. The naive CD8 subset, CD45RO-negative cells positively selected for CCR7, excluded terminally differentiated effector memory CD45RA+ cells. Data came from immunoSEQ multiplex PCR; TCRdb stores just in-frame clones and leaves some out. This sample has about 820,000 clones, with over 90% found just once. Sequenced: naive CD8+ T cells sorted from blood. Receptors were obtained from a man under 40 in good health.

Concerning this clone: The sample has other DNA sequences that encode this CDR3 too. V usage is TRBV2 and J usage is TRBJ2-7; D not certain. CDR3 length: 12 amino acids. V dropped 6 bases and J dropped 4 bases, with 10 bases sitting between them. Germline lookup yields CDR1 SNHLY and CDR2 FYNNEI. The DNA for the CDR3 is TGTGCCAGCAGGGGGTCAGCATACGAGCAGTACTTC. Translating it yields CASRGSAYEQYF.

The V and J genes are TRBV5-3 and TRBJ2-7, with D possibly matching TRBD1 (6 bases). TRBV5-3 is an ORF, with its function uncertain. Trimming shortened V by 3 bases and J by 6 bases, and 13 bases separated the two germline ends. The CDR3 has 13 residues. Written as DNA, the CDR3 is TGTGCCAGAAGCTCCGGACAGAGATTCGAGCAGTACTTC. As protein: CARSSGQRFEQYF.

CDR3 sequence (DNA): TGTGCCAGCACGAACCTTGGGACCCAGTACTTC. The encoded protein is CASTNLGTQYF. V and J are TRBV28 and TRBJ2-5, with D unclear. Germline CDR1 is MDHEN and CDR2 is SYDVKM. V gave up 7 bases and J gave up 7 bases, with 10 bases separating them. This CDR3 is 11 amino acids long.

The chain's CDR3 is CASSRDIWEPETQYF. CDR3 coding DNA: TGTGCCAGCAGCCGGGACATTTGGGAGCCGGAGACCCAGTACTTC. The chain employs TRBV14 and TRBJ2-5, with D perhaps TRBD1 (6 bases). The CDR3 length is 15 residues. Germline V gene sequence: CDR1 SGHDN, CDR2 FVKESK. V gave up 4 bases and J gave up 5 bases, with 17 bases separating them.

The V and J genes are TRBV15 and TRBJ2-7, with a tentative D call TRBD2 (6 bases). The CDR3 has 14 amino acids. Germline V gene data show CDR1 as LNHNV and CDR2 as YYDKDF (reference sequence). Between the trimmed V and J ends, which lost 4 bases and 2 bases, there was a span of 12 bases. In DNA, the CDR3 is TGTGCCACCAGCACCCGGAGGGCCACCTACGAGCAGTACTTC. It specifies CATSTRRATYEQYF. Supplemented by reference TRBV15 and TRBJ2-7, the full variable domain reads DAMVIQNPRYQVTQFGKPVTLSCSQTLNHNVMYWYQQKSSQAPKLLFHYYDKDFNNEADTPDNFQSRRPNTSFCFLDIRSPGLGDTAMYLCATSTRRATYEQYFGPGTRLTVT.

The chain is built from TRBV30 and TRBJ2-2; no clear D gene. Germline loops: CDR1 GTSNPN, CDR2 SVGIG (reference sequence). Deletions cut 0 bases from V and 3 bases from J, with 2 bases between. The CDR3 totals 12 residues. CDR3 in DNA: TGTGCCTGGAGTGTAGACACCGGGGAGCTGTTTTTT. This gives the protein CAWSVDTGELFF.

This sequence joins TRBV19 and TRBJ2-7, with unresolved D. V was shortened by 2 bases and J by 2 bases, with 7 bases between the two germline ends. CDR3 length: 13 amino acids. CDR1 is LNHDA, CDR2 SQIVND, per germline (reference sequence). The CDR3 spells CASSISDTYEQYF. In nucleotides, the CDR3 is TGTGCCAGTAGTATAAGCGACACCTACGAGCAGTACTTC.

The count of this clone is one. The rearrangement joins TRBV7-9 to TRBJ2-5; TRBD1 might be the D (5 bases). The CDR3 runs to 16 residues. V shed 1 base and J shed 0 bases, with 12 bases lying between them. Germline CDR1 is SEHNR and CDR2 is FQNEAQ (reference sequence). The chain's CDR3 is CASSLDAGPYQETQYF. DNA for the CDR3: TGTGCCAGCAGCTTAGATGCAGGGCCGTACCAAGAGACCCAGTACTTC.

The rearrangement joins TRBV6-5 to TRBJ2-5, with 11 bases that match TRBD1. The CDR3 is made up of 16 amino acids. Germline assignment: CDR1 MNHEY and CDR2 SVGAGI. V gave up 2 bases and J gave up 3 bases; unmatched junction bases: 5. The CDR3 reads CASSYLRGQGEETQYF. The CDR3 region has the DNA TGTGCCAGCAGTTACCTAAGGGGACAGGGGGAAGAGACCCAGTACTTC.

The chain carries TRBV7-9 and TRBJ1-1; no clear D gene. The germline V gene encodes CDR1 SEHNR and CDR2 FQNEAQ (reference sequence). The CDR3 contains 13 residues. The germline V and J ends were trimmed by 3 bases and 1 base, with 6 bases remaining between them. CDR3 DNA: TGTGCCAGCAGCTTTTGGGAGAACACTGAAGCTTTCTTT. It translates to CASSFWENTEAFF.

This clone came up once. The chain combines TRBV5-1 with TRBJ2-7; 11 bases are a match to TRBD2. V was pared by 0 bases and J by 2 bases, with 1 base of the junction left unmatched. The V gene's germline CDR1 is SGHRS and CDR2 YFSETQ. The CDR3 runs 15 residues. This CDR3 is CASSLGGLAAYEQYF. The CDR3 DNA follows: TGCGCCAGCAGCTTGGGGGGACTAGCGGCCTACGAGCAGTACTTC.

The V call is TRBV25-1, the J call TRBJ2-7, with D uncertain. The length of the CDR3 is 13 residues. The germline gives CDR1 MGHDK, CDR2 SYGVNS. The V end was cut by 5 bases, the J end by 3 bases, with 11 bases between. The CDR3 is CASSRIALYEQYF. CDR3 nucleotides: TGTGCCAGCAGTCGGATCGCCCTCTACGAGCAGTACTTC.

The chain has TRBV4-1 and TRBJ2-1, with D maybe TRBD1 (8 bases). CDR1 is MGHRA, CDR2 YSYEKL, per germline. Trimming left V 1 base short and J 4 bases short, with 20 bases between. The CDR3 has 18 amino acids. CDR3 bases: TGCGCCAGCAGCCAAGGGCGGAACAGGGGGGAGGGTTACAATGAGCAGTTCTTC. Its translation is CASSQGRNRGEGYNEQFF.

For this clone: The same CDR3 can be traced to other DNA sequences in this sample. V gene TRBV4-1 combines with J gene TRBJ1-5, with TRBD1 as a possible D gene (5 bases). Per the germline V gene, CDR1 is MGHRA and CDR2 is YSYEKL. The CDR3 totals 15 residues. The V end lost 4 bases, the J end lost 1 base, and 11 bases lay between the germline ends. CDR3 protein: CASSPRGGSNQPQHF. The CDR3 DNA is TGCGCCAGCAGCCCTCGGGGGGGGAGCAATCAGCCCCAGCATTTT.

The rearrangement uses TRBV5-1 and TRBJ2-2, with D tentatively TRBD1 (5 bases). Germline V gives CDR1 SGHRS, CDR2 YFSETQ. CDR3 length: 18 residues. Trimming shortened V by 0 bases and J by 5 bases, and 20 bases separated the two germline ends. CDR3 in amino acids: CASSLALAGMGETGELFF. Here the CDR3 DNA reads TGCGCCAGCAGCTTGGCCCTGGCAGGGATGGGCGAAACCGGGGAGCTGTTTTTT.

V gene TRBV7-8 combines with J gene TRBJ2-3, with 10 bases identical to TRBD2. Germline-derived CDR1 and CDR2 are SGHVS and FQNEAQ. This CDR3 region has 19 residues. V lost 4 bases and J lost 0; bases outside the gene matches: 13. The CDR3 loop is CASSSERLAGVLSTDTQYF. The CDR3 DNA reads as TGTGCCAGCAGCTCAGAGAGACTAGCGGGTGTCCTTAGCACAGATACGCAGTATTTT.

This clone occurred once. The CDR3 region is CASSPTAGDSYEQYF. As DNA, the CDR3 is TGTGCCAGCAGTCCAACCGCAGGGGATTCCTACGAGCAGTACTTC. The rearrangement links TRBV27 to TRBJ2-7, with D possibly being TRBD1 (6 bases). Per germline, CDR1 MNHEY and CDR2 SMNVEV (reference sequence). V dropped 5 bases and J dropped 1 base, with 15 bases sitting between them. This CDR3 region has 15 residues.

V usage is TRBV6-1 and J usage is TRBJ2-3, with 15 positions matching TRBD2. Germline CDR1 is MNHNS and CDR2 is SASEGT. V lost 0 bases and J lost 3; bases outside the gene matches: 13. CDR3 size: 21 residues. The CDR3 coding sequence is TGTGCCAGCAGTGAAGCGGGACTAGCGGGAGGAATCTTTAGAGTTACAGATACGCAGTATTTT. This translates into CASSEAGLAGGIFRVTDTQYF.

As concerns this clone: A junction end diverges from the germline sequence, so it may reflect a read error. This chain uses TRBV14 with TRBJ2-1, with TRBD2 identical over 7 bases. CDR1 and CDR2 from the germline V gene are SGHDN and FVKESK. This CDR3 has 12 residues. CDR3 DNA sequence: TGCGCCACGGCGGGAGTAGACAATGAGCAGTTCTTC. Its protein is CATAGVDNEQFF.

This rearrangement joins TRBV10-3 to TRBJ2-1; 11 bases line up with TRBD2. Germline assignment: CDR1 ENHRY and CDR2 SYGVKD. V lost 3 bases and J lost 8; bases outside the gene matches: 18. The CDR3 sequence is 19 residues long. The CDR3 spells CAISDPGLAAASVYYEQFF. DNA for the CDR3: TGTGCCATCAGTGATCCGGGACTAGCGGCGGCCAGCGTATACTATGAGCAGTTCTTC.

The chain carries TRBV25-1 and TRBJ2-1; D gene ambiguous. In germline, CDR1 is MGHDK, CDR2 SYGVNS. The CDR3 has 14 residues. Trimming removed 4 bases from V and 8 bases from J, with 15 bases in between. Here the CDR3 reads CASSGYGKPHEQFF. For the CDR3, the DNA is TGTGCCAGCAGTGGTTATGGAAAACCTCATGAGCAGTTCTTC.

The V and J genes are TRBV18 and TRBJ2-1; 7 bases align to TRBD1. J gave up 3 bases and V 3 bases, and 8 bases lay outside the gene matches. The CDR3 has 16 residues. From germline, CDR1 is KGHSH and CDR2 LQKENI. The DNA for the CDR3 is TGTGCCAGCTCACCTCTCCAGGGACAGAACTACAATGAGCAGTTCTTC. It yields the protein CASSPLQGQNYNEQFF.

The chain uses TRBV27 and TRBJ2-7; D might be TRBD1 (6 bases). This CDR3 comprises 16 residues. V lost 5 bases, J lost 1 base, and 18 bases lay in between. Germline CDR1 is MNHEY and CDR2 is SMNVEV (reference sequence). Written as DNA, the CDR3 is TGTGCCAGCAGTCGTCTTCCGGGACAACCTTCCTACGAGCAGTACTTC. Protein: CASSRLPGQPSYEQYF.

The chain carries TRBV7-9 and TRBJ1-1; no firm D call. Between the trimmed V and J ends, which lost 5 bases and 7 bases, there was a span of 14 bases. There are 13 residues in the CDR3. CDR1 and CDR2 from the germline V gene are SEHNR and FQNEAQ (reference sequence). CDR3 amino acids: CASSPREGGEAFF. The CDR3, as DNA: TGTGCCAGCAGCCCCCGGGAGGGAGGTGAAGCTTTCTTT.

The chain links TRBV30 to TRBJ1-1; possibly TRBD1 for D (6 bases). Per the germline V gene, CDR1 is GTSNPN and CDR2 is SVGIG (reference sequence). Trimming took 2 bases from V and 0 from J, leaving 16 bases between them. This CDR3 comprises 16 residues. The CDR3 spells CAWSSQGNGLNTEAFF. Here the CDR3 DNA reads TGTGCCTGGAGTTCCCAGGGGAACGGATTGAACACTGAAGCTTTCTTT.

This chain uses TRBV29-1 with TRBJ1-3, with a possible D match to TRBD1 (6 bases). V dropped 0 bases and J dropped 0 bases, with 18 bases sitting between them. CDR1 is SQVTM, CDR2 ANQGSEA, per germline. CDR3 length equals 18 residues. CDR3 coding DNA: TGCAGCGTTGAAGATCTTTCGGACAGCTCAATCTCTGGAAACACCATATATTTT. Translated, it gives CSVEDLSDSSISGNTIYF.

With regard to this clone: Other DNA sequences in the sample encode the same CDR3. V usage is TRBV19 and J usage is TRBJ1-2; D remains unclear. The CDR3 spans 13 residues. CDR1 LNHDA and CDR2 SQIVND come from the germline V gene (reference sequence). Trimming cost V 3 bases and J 3 bases, with 8 bases left between them. CDR3 residues: CASSIDGYYGYTF. Here the CDR3 DNA reads TGTGCCAGTAGTATTGATGGCTACTATGGCTACACCTTC.